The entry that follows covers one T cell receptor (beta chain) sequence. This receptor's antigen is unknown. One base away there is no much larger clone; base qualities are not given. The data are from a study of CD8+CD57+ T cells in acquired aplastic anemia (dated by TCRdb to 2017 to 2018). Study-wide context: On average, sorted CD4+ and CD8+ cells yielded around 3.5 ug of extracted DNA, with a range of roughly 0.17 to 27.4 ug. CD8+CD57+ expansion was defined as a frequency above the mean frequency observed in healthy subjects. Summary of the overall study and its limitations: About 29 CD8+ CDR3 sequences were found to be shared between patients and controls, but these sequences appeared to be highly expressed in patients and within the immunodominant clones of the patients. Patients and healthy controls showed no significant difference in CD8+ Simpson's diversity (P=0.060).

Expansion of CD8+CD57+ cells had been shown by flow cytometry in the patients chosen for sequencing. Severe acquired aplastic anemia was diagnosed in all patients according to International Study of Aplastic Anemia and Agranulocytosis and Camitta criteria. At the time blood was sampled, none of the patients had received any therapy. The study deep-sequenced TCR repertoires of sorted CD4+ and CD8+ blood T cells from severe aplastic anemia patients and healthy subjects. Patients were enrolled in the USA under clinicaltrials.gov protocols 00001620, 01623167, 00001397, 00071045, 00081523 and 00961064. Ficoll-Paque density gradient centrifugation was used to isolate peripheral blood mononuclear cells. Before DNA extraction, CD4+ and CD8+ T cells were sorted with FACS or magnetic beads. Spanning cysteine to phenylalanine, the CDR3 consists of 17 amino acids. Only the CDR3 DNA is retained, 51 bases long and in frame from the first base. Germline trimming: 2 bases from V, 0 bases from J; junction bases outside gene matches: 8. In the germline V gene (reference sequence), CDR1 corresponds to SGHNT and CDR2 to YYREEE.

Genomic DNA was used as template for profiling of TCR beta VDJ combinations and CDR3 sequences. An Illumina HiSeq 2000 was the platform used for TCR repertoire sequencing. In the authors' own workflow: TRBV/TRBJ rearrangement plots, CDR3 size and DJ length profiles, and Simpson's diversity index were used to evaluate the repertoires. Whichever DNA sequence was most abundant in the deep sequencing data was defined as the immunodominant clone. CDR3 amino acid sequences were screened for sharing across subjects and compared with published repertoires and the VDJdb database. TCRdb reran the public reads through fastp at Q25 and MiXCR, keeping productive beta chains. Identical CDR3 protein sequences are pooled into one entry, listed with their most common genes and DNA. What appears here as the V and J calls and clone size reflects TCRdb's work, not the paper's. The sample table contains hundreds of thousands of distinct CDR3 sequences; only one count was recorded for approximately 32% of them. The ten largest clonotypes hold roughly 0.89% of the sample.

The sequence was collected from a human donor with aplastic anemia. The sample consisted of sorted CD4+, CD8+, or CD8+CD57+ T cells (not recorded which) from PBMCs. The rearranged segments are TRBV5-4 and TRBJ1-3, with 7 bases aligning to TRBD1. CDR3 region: CASSFLGQRNSGNTIYF. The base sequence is TGTGCCAGCAGCTTCCTGGGACAGCGGAACTCTGGAAACACCATATATTTT.